This T cell receptor beta chain was captured in a study of blood T cells in healthy people across ages (dated by TCRdb to 2013 to 2016). With respect to the entire study: In model experiments, roughly one uniquely barcoded TCR beta cDNA molecule per two T cells was captured by template switching. To avoid experimental bias, donors of different ages were randomly spread across the sequencing lanes. Using deep sequencing normalized with unique cDNA molecular identifiers, the study measured how TCR beta repertoire diversity changes with age. Using the same blood draw, the study looked at two additional independent replicas of 1 million unique cDNA reads for two donors, one aged 18 to 30 and the other aged 80 or older. Donors were grouped into four age groups: young (average 16 years), middle-aged (around 39), aged (approximately 67) and long-lived (approximately 78). On the study overall, not on this receptor specifically: Estimates of total diversity based on one million sequenced T cells were considered lower bounds and underestimates. Since profiling was done on bulk unsorted PBMCs, naive and antigen-experienced compartments could not be conclusively compared. As age increased, observed TCR beta diversity per million T cells dropped in a roughly linear way, and a significant reduction was already evident by age 40. Compared with the aged group, the long-lived group had more naive CD4+ T cells, fewer expanded clones and increased TCR diversity, a pattern suggesting age selection. Because the CMV infection status of the donors was unknown, age-related changes in expanded clonotypes may potentially have been confounded. Observed TCR beta diversity correlated strongly with the percentage of naive T cells measured by flow cytometry.

This clonotype was seen only a few times. Its antigen has not been determined. It has no much larger one-base neighbor in the sample; base qualities were not kept. The donors were some 36 Caucasian individuals from Russia, aged roughly 6 to 100 years, who were systemically healthy. Ten milliliters of peripheral blood were collected from each donor into EDTA-treated Vacutainer tubes. Ficoll-Paque density-gradient centrifugation was used to isolate PBMCs, with at least 6.5 million obtained per sample. Total RNA was extracted from PBMCs with Trizol reagent, with at least 6 micrograms obtained per sample. Naive CD45RAhigh/CD27high T cell percentages were measured by flow cytometry on a PBMC aliquot from every donor. The library came from 5' RACE. Sequencing was carried out with an Illumina HiSeq 2500. A second PCR of roughly 7 to 11 cycles was performed with a sample-barcoded 5' primer and a J-beta primer mix. A unique molecular identifier was introduced onto each TCR beta cDNA molecule by a template-switch 5' adaptor carrying 12 random nucleotides. Each sample yielded at least 2.5 million CDR3-containing paired-end reads. The Mint cDNA synthesis kit, primed by a TRBC-specific oligonucleotide, was used to synthesize first-strand cDNA from all RNA. Following uracil-DNA glycosylase treatment, all cDNA underwent a first 18-cycle PCR with the universal primers M1SS and BC2_uni_R. Per the original workflow: Normalization of each sample was performed by random selection of 1 million high-quality reads, each carrying a distinct molecular identifier. Reads sharing molecular identifiers were discarded rather than binned into consensus sequences. CDR3 identification, clonotype clustering and error correction used MiTCR with a Q25 quality threshold and the strictest error-elimination algorithm. A nonparametric unseen species model using Euler transformation provided a lower-bound estimate of total TCR beta diversity. Using fastp at Q25 and MiXCR, TCRdb reprocessed the public reads and kept productive beta chains. Each CDR3 protein gets just one entry, which takes the most common genes and DNA from the rows behind it. What appears here as the V and J calls and clone size reflects TCRdb's work, not the paper's. The sample table holds about 1.8 million distinct CDR3 sequences, of which about 49% were seen once. 2.1% of the sample is taken by the ten largest.

CDR1 MNHEY and CDR2 SVGEGT are derived from the germline V gene. For this chain, trimming is 6 bases at the V end and 1 base at the J end, and the number of junction bases without a gene match is 11. The CDR3 sequence holds 16 residues, the cysteine and phenylalanine included. Of the read, only the CDR3 DNA is kept; its 48 bases are in frame from base 1. This receptor chain uses TRBV6-2 or TRBV6-3 and TRBJ1-2; TRBD1 matches 7 bases in the middle. The sample was blood. The receptor was isolated from a woman aged 40 to 50 in good health. The DNA sequence follows: TGTGCCAGCAGCCCCGTGATGACAGGGTATAACTATGGCTACACCTTC. This gives the protein CASSPVMTGYNYGYTF.